The present T cell receptor (beta chain) was sequenced within a study of response to subunit inactivated influenza vaccine. Points from the study as a whole: Each seasonal influenza vaccination, the authors suggested, recruits few new T cells.

TCRdb ran MiXCR on the RT-PCR reads and lists one entry per CDR3 protein. The profile shows 150,000 to 200,000 distinct CDR3 sequences, approximately 12% of them singletons. Germline V gene data show CDR1 as MDHEN and CDR2 as SYDVKM. The CDR3 is 14 amino acids. V shed 9 bases, J shed 1 base, and the junction held 8 bases outside the gene matches. This clonotype turned up a few times. Its antigen is currently unknown. These data were likewise used in another study, on T cells expressing NK-cell markers. That report adds: It was by 5'RACE template switching with UMIs that TCR beta cDNA was made. Dominant NKG2C+ clonotypes made up roughly 1.0-8% of CD8+ T cells in over five donors.

J is TRBJ2-7 and V is TRBV28; 8 bases agree with TRBD2. This receptor was identified in a man aged 50-60 years who received an inactivated influenza vaccine. This specimen consisted of CD8+ T cells sorted from PBMCs, obtained roughly 12 days after vaccination. DNA for the CDR3: TGTGCCAGTCGGTGGCTAGCGGGTTCCTACGAGCAGTACTTC. It translates to CASRWLAGSYEQYF.